One sample yielded the 10 T cell receptor beta chains listed below, sequenced in a study of Graves' ophthalmopathy and Graves' hyperthyroidism. Amplification targeted the TCR beta CDR3 regions, with RNA transcripts as the source material. RT-PCR in the first round used HTBI primers; a second-round multiplex PCR followed. MiXCR was run by TCRdb on the multiplex PCR reads, yielding one entry per CDR3 protein. Among under 250,000 distinct CDR3 sequences listed, 20% to 25% were seen once. Sequencing was done on a sample of peripheral blood. The receptors were sampled from a woman aged 50 to 60 with Graves' ophthalmopathy.

This clonotype was counted between two and nine times. The chain employs TRBV18 and TRBJ1-1, with D unresolved. The CDR3 contains 14 residues. Germline V CDR1 and CDR2: KGHSH, LQKENI. Trimming shortened V by 6 bases and J by 2 bases, and 13 bases separated the two germline ends. CDR3 region: CASSSTPSNTEAFF. Here the CDR3 DNA reads TGTGCCAGCTCCTCCACCCCGTCTAACACTGAAGCTTTCTTT.

This clonotype was seen ten or more times. The chain carries TRBV20-1 and TRBJ2-7; no reliable D call. Trimming took 5 bases from V and 0 from J, leaving 11 bases between them. CDR3 length: 13 residues. Germline V gene lookup returns CDR1 DFQATT and CDR2 SNEGSKA (reference sequence). The CDR3 is CSAEDPSSYEQYF. CDR3 DNA sequence: TGCAGTGCTGAGGACCCGAGCTCCTACGAGCAGTACTTC.

This clonotype showed up many times. The gene calls are TRBV20-1 and TRBJ1-5; tentative D call: TRBD1 (6 bases). The V gene lost 7 bases and the J gene lost 6 bases, with 16 bases spanning the gap. Looked up from germline, CDR1 is DFQATT and CDR2 is SNEGSKA (reference sequence). The CDR3 is made up of 13 amino acids. The CDR3 protein is CSVQKGGGQPQHF. As DNA, the CDR3 is TGCAGTGTTCAAAAGGGGGGAGGTCAGCCCCAGCATTTT.

This clonotype was detected ten times or more. The chain combines TRBV7-2 with TRBJ2-5, with TRBD2 matching over 7 bases. This CDR3 has 14 amino acids. Trimming at V came to 4 bases and at J to 5 bases, leaving 7 bases not matched to a gene. CDR1 SGHTA and CDR2 FQGNSA come from the germline V gene. In nucleotides, the CDR3 is TGTGCCAGCAGCTCACCAACTAGCGCGGAGACCCAGTACTTC. Residues: CASSSPTSAETQYF.

The table lists this clonotype with many counts. This rearrangement joins TRBV27 to TRBJ2-2; TRBD1 matches 7 bases. Germline CDR1 and CDR2: MNHEY and SMNVEV (reference sequence). The CDR3 runs 16 residues. V was clipped by 4 bases and J by 4 bases; unmatched bases: 9. Here the CDR3 DNA reads TGTGCCAGCAGTTCCCTGGACAGGCGAAGCACCGGGGAGCTGTTTTTT. Translating gives CASSSLDRRSTGELFF.

This clonotype was counted ten times or more. The chain employs TRBV27 and TRBJ2-7; 7 positions match TRBD2. From germline, CDR1 is MNHEY and CDR2 SMNVEV (reference sequence). With 3 bases clipped from V and 3 bases from J, the junction kept 8 bases outside the gene matches. There are 15 residues in the CDR3. The DNA of the CDR3 is TGTGCCAGCAGTTTCAAGAGACTAGCCAACTACGAGCAGTACTTC. This translates into CASSFKRLANYEQYF.

This chain links TRBV12-3 or TRBV12-4 with TRBJ1-1; 7 nucleotides match TRBD1. After removal of 8 bases from V and 1 base from J, the junction contained 7 bases not matched to a gene. The CDR3 loop spans 14 amino acids. Here the CDR3 reads CASRGGRQNTEAFF. In DNA, the CDR3 is TGTGCCAGCCGAGGGGGCCGGCAGAACACTGAAGCTTTCTTT.

This clonotype appeared many times. The J gene is TRBJ1-6, the V gene TRBV20-1; no clear D gene. V lost 5 bases, J lost 3 bases, and 11 bases lay in between. This CDR3 has 14 residues. Germline lookup yields CDR1 DFQATT and CDR2 SNEGSKA (reference sequence). DNA of the CDR3: TGCAGTGCTTCGACACGGGGCTATAATTCACCCCTCCACTTT. Translated: CSASTRGYNSPLHF.

This rearrangement joins TRBV6-1 to TRBJ2-7, with TRBD1 matching 9 bases. Looked up from germline, CDR1 is MNHNS and CDR2 is SASEGT. This CDR3 is built from 15 residues. Trimming took 6 bases from V and 3 from J; bases not matched to a gene: 9. CDR3 sequence: CASSNPGQGIYEQYF. The CDR3 DNA is TGTGCCAGCAGCAACCCGGGACAGGGTATCTACGAGCAGTACTTC.

The table lists this clonotype with many counts. The chain recombines TRBV20-1 with TRBJ2-7; 11 bases fit TRBD2. J gave up 3 bases and V 6 bases, and 4 bases lay outside the gene matches. Germline V gives CDR1 DFQATT, CDR2 SNEGSKA (reference sequence). The CDR3 contains 13 residues. Written as DNA, the CDR3 is TGCAGTGCCCGGACTAGCGGGTACTACGAGCAGTACTTC. This encodes CSARTSGYYEQYF.